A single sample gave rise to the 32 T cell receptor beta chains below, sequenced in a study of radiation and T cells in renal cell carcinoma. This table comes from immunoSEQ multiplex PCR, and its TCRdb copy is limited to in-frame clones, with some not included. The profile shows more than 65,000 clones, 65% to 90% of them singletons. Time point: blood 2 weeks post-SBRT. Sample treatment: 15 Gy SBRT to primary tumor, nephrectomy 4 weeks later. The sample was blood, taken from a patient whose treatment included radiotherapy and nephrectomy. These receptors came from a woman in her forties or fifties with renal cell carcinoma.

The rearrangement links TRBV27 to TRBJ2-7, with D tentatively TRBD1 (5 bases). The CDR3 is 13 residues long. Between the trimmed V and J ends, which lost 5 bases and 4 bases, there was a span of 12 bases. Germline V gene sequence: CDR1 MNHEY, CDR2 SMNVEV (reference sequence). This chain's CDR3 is CASSQRGTYEQYF. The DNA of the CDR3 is TGTGCCAGCAGTCAAAGGGGAACGTACGAGCAGTACTTC.

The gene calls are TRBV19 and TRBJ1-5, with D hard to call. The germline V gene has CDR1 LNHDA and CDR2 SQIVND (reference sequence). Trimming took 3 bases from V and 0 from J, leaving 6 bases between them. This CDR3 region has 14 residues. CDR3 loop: CASSIDLSNQPQHF. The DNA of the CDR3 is TGTGCCAGTAGTATTGATCTTAGCAATCAGCCCCAGCATTTT. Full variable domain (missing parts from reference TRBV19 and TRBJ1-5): DGGITQSPKYLFRKEGQNVTLSCEQNLNHDAMYWYRQDPGQGLRLIYYSQIVNDFQKGDIAEGYSVSREKKESFPLTVTSAQKNPTAFYLCASSIDLSNQPQHFGDGTRLSIL.

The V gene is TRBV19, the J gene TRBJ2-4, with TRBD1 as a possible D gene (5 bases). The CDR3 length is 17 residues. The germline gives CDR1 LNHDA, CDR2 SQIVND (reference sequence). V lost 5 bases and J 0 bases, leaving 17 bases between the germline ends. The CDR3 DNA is TGTGCCAGTAGTCCATGGGGCACACCTCAAGCCAAAAACATTCAGTACTTC. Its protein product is CASSPWGTPQAKNIQYF.

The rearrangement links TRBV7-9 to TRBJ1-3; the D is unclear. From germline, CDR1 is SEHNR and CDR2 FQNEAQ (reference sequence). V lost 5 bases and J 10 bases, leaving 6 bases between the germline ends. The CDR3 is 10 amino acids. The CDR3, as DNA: TGTGCCAGCAGCCTCTCGACCATATATTTT. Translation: CASSLSTIYF.

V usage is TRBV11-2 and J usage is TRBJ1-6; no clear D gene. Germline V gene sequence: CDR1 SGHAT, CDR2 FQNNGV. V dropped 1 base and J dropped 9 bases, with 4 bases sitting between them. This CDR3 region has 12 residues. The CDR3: CASSLVRSPLHF. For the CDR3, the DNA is TGTGCCAGCAGCTTAGTTCGTTCACCCCTCCACTTT. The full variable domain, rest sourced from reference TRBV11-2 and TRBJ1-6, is EAGVAQSPRYKIIEKRQSVAFWCNPISGHATLYWYQQILGQGPKLLIQFQNNGVVDDSQLPKDRFSAERLKGVDSTLKIQPAKLEDSAVYLCASSLVRSPLHFGNGTRLTVT.

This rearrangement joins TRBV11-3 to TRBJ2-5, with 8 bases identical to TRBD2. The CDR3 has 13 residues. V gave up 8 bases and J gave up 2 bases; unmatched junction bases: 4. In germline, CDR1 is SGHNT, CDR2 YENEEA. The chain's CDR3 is CASSRGGQETQYF. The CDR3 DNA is TGTGCCAGCTCACGGGGGGGACAAGAGACCCAGTACTTC.

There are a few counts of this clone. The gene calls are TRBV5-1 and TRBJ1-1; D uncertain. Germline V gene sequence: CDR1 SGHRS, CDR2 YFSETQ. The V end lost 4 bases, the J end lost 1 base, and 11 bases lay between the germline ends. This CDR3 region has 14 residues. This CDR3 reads CASSPKGGNTEAFF. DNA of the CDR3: TGCGCCAGCAGCCCGAAGGGAGGGAACACTGAAGCTTTCTTT.

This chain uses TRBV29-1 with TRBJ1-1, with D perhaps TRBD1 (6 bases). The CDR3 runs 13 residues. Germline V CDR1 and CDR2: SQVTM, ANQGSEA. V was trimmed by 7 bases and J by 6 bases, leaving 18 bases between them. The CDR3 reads CSATYSGAAEAFF. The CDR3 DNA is TGCAGCGCAACCTATTCAGGGGCCGCTGAAGCTTTCTTT.

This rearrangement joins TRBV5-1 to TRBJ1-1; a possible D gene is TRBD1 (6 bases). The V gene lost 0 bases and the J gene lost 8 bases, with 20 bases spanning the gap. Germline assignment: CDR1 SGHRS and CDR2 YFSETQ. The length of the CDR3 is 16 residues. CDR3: CASSLVGGTGQGEAFF. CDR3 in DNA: TGCGCCAGCAGCTTGGTTGGGGGTACCGGCCAGGGGGAAGCTTTCTTT. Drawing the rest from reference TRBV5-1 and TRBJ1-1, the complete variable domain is KAGVTQTPRYLIKTRGQQVTLSCSPISGHRSVSWYQQTPGQGLQFLFEYFSETQRNKGNFPGRFSGRQFSNSRSEMNVSTLELGDSALYLCASSLVGGTGQGEAFFGQGTRLTVV.

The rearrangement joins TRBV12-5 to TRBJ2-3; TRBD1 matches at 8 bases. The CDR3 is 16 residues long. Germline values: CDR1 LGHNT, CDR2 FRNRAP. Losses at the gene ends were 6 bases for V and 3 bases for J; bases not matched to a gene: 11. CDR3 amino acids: CASGNTGGRSTDTQYF. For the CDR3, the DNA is TGTGCTAGTGGCAACACAGGGGGACGAAGTACAGATACGCAGTATTTT.

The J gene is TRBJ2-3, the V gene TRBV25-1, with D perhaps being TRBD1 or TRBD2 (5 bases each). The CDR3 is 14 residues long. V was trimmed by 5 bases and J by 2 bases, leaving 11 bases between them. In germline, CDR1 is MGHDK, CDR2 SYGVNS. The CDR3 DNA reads TGTGCCAGCAGTTCATACGGGACCACAGATACGCAGTATTTT. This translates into CASSSYGTTDTQYF.

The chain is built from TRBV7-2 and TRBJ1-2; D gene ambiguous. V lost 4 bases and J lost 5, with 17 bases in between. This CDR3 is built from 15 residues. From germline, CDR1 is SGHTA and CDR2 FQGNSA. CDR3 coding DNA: TGTGCCAGCAGCTCCATTGTAGGACTCCAGTATGGCTACACCTTC. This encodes CASSSIVGLQYGYTF.

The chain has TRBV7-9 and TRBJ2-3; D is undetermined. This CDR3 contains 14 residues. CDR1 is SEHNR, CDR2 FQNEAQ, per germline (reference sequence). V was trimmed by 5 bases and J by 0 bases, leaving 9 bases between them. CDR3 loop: CASSPDASTDTQYF. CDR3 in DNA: TGTGCCAGCAGCCCGGACGCGAGCACAGATACGCAGTATTTT.

The CDR3 here is CAWSRVNEQFF. The CDR3 region has the DNA TGTGCCTGGAGCCGGGTAAATGAGCAGTTCTTC. The chain joins TRBV30 to TRBJ2-1; D is unclear. V gave up 3 bases and J gave up 7 bases, with 7 bases separating them. CDR3 length: 11 amino acids. Germline V gives CDR1 GTSNPN, CDR2 SVGIG (reference sequence).

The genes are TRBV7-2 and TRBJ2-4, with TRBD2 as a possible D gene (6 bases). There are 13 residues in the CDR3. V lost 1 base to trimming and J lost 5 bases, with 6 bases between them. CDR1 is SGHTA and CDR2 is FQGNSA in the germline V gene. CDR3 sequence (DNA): TGTGCCAGCAGCTTAGGGGGGGAAAACATTCAGTACTTC. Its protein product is CASSLGGENIQYF.

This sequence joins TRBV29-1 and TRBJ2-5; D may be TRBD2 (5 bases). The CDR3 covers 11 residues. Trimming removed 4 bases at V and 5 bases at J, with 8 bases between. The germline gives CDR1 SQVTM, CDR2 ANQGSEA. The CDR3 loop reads CSVGGQETQYF. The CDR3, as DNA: TGCAGCGTTGGAGGGCAGGAGACCCAGTACTTC.

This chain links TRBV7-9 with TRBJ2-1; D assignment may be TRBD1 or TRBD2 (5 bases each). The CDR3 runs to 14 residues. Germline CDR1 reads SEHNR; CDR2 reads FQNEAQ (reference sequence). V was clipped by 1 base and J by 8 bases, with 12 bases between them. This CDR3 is CASSLGGSRDEQFF. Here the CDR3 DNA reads TGTGCCAGCAGCTTAGGGGGGAGTAGGGATGAGCAGTTCTTC.

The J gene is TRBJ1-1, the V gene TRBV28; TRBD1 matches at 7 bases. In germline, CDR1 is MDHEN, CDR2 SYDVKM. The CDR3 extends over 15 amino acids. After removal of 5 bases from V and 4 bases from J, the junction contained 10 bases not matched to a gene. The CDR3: CASSPGGGEGTEAFF. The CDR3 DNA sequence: TGTGCCAGCAGTCCCGGAGGGGGCGAAGGCACTGAAGCTTTCTTT.

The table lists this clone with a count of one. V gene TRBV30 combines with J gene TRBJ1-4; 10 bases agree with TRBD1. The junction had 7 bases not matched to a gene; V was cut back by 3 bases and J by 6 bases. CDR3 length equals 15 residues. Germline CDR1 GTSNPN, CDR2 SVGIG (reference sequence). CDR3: CAWRTGGGEHEKLFF. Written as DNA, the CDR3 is TGTGCCTGGAGGACAGGGGGCGGCGAGCATGAAAAACTGTTTTTT.

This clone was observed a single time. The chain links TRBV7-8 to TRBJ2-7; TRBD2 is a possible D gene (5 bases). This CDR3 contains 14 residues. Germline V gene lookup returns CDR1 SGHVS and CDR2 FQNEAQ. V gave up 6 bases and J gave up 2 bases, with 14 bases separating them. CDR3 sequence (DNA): TGTGCCAGCAGTCCCCGGGGTAACACCTACGAGCAGTACTTC. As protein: CASSPRGNTYEQYF.

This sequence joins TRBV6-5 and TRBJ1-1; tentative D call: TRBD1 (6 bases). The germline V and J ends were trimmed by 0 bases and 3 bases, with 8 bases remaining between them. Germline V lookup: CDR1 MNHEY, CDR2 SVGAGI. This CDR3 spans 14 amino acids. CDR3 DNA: TGTGCCAGCAGTTACTCTGGGGGGCACACTGAAGCTTTCTTT. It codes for CASSYSGGHTEAFF.

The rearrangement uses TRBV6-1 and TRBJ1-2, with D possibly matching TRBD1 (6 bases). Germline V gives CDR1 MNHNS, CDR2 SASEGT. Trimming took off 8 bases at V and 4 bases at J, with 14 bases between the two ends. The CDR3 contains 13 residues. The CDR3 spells CASRTDSLYGYTF. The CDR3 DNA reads TGTGCCAGCCGGACAGATTCGCTCTATGGCTACACCTTC.

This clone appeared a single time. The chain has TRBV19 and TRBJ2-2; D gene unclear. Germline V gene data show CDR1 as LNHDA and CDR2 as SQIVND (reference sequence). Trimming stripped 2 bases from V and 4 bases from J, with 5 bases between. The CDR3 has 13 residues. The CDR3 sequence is CASSIRFTGELFF. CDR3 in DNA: TGTGCCAGTAGTATACGTTTCACCGGGGAGCTGTTTTTT.

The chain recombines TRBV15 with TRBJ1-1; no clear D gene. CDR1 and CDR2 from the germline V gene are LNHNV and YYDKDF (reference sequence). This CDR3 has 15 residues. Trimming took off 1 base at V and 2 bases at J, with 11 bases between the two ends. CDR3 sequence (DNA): TGTGCCACCAGCAGAGTGGCGCGGGCAAACACTGAAGCTTTCTTT. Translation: CATSRVARANTEAFF.

The DNA for the CDR3 is TGTGCCAGCAGTCCCTCGGGACAGGGCTCCTACGAGCAGTACTTC. It translates to CASSPSGQGSYEQYF. The chain employs TRBV28 and TRBJ2-7; 9 bases are shared with TRBD1. The ends lost 5 bases at V and 0 bases at J; junction bases unmatched: 5. Looked up from germline, CDR1 is MDHEN and CDR2 is SYDVKM. This CDR3 has 15 amino acids.

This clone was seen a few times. The chain's CDR3 is CASSVASNQPQHF. Here the CDR3 DNA reads TGTGCCAGCAGCGTAGCGAGCAATCAGCCCCAGCATTTT. The V and J genes are TRBV9 and TRBJ1-5; D ambiguous. The length of the CDR3 is 13 residues. Germline CDR1 and CDR2: SGDLS and YYNGEE. V shed 0 bases and J shed 1 base, with 2 bases lying between them.

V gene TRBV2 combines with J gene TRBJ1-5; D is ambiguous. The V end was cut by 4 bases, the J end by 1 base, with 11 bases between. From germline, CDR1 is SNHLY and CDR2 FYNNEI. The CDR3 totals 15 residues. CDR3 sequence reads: CASSGTRESNQPQHF. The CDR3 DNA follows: TGTGCCAGCAGTGGGACCCGGGAGAGCAATCAGCCCCAGCATTTT. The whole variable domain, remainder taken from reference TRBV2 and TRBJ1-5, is EPEVTQTPSHQVTQMGQEVILRCVPISNHLYFYWYRQILGQKVEFLVSFYNNEISEKSEIFDDQFSVERPDGSNFTLKIRSTKLEDSAMYFCASSGTRESNQPQHFGDGTRLSIL.

The CDR3 is CASSESLGYLYNEQFF. The CDR3 DNA follows: TGTGCCAGCAGTGAAAGTCTAGGGTACCTATACAATGAGCAGTTCTTC. The V and J genes are TRBV28 and TRBJ2-1; D remains unclear. From germline, CDR1 is MDHEN and CDR2 SYDVKM. Trimming cost V 5 bases and J 4 bases, with 18 bases left between them. This CDR3 has 16 amino acids.

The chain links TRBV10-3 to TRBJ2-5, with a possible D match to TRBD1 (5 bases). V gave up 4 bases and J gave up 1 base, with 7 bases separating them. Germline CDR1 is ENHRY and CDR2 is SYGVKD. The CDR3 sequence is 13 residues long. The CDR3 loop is CAISGQSQETQYF. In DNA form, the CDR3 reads TGTGCCATCAGTGGACAGTCCCAAGAGACCCAGTACTTC.

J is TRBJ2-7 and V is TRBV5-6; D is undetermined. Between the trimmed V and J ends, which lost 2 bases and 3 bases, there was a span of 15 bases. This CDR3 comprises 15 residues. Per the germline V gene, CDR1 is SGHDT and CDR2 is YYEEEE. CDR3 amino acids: CASSLVSASGYEQYF. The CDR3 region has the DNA TGTGCCAGCAGCTTAGTTTCTGCCTCCGGCTACGAGCAGTACTTC.

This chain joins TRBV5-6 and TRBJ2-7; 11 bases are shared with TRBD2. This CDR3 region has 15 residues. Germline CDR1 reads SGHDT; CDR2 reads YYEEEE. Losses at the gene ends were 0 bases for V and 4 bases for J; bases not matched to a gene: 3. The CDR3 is CASSLGLAGGYEQYF. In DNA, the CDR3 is TGTGCCAGCAGCTTGGGGCTAGCGGGAGGATACGAGCAGTACTTC.

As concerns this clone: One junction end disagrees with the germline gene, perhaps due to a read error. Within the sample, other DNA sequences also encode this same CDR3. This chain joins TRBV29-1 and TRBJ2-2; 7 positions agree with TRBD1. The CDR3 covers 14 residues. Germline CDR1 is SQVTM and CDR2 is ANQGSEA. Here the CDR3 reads CSVDSGTATGELFF. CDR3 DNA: TGCAGCGTTGATTCCGGGACAGCTACCGGGGAGCTATTTTTT.